This record concerns one TCR beta chain sequence. Its antigen is still unknown. No per-base quality is available; no much larger clone lies one base away. The library was prepared using the immunoSEQ multiplex PCR assay. Under the source paper's analysis protocol: A statistical classification framework was built for diagnosing cytomegalovirus status from the catalog of TCR beta chain sequences. TCRdb's version of the immuneACCESS table is confined to in-frame rearrangements and falls short of the full clone set. An unresolved V gene accounts for under half of the shortfall where checked; the remainder is of unknown origin. The V and J calls and clone size come from that table; D and trimming were worked out from the DNA. The sample records 80,000 to 100,000 clones, over 75% of which are singletons. The ten most abundant clones make up around 6% of the sample. Donors formed part of the validation cohort, which comprised about 120 subjects and was distinct from the first cohort of 670 or so subjects.

The data were obtained in a study of cytomegalovirus exposure and HLA in healthy donors (TCRdb year 2017). With respect to the entire study: According to a later analysis, the 110 or so validation repertoires were produced on the same platform as the roughly 720 repertoires of the first cohort. The study aimed to test whether signatures of past pathogen exposure could be identified by cataloging public T cell receptors. Along with the roughly 700-subject first cohort, a separate validation cohort of over a hundred different subjects was used. The study combined high-throughput TCR immunosequencing, statistical association of individual TCRs with disease status, and machine learning to predict cytomegalovirus infection status.

Paper-wide results and their limitations: In vitro tests confirmed that a few of the cytomegalovirus-associated TCR beta chains recognize cytomegalovirus antigens. Of the cluster scores, roughly 95% were above 0 in a later analysis, which found that TCRs clustered in the first cohort also tended to co-occur in the 120 validation repertoires. The authors suggested that the approach could potentially be generalized to other disease states and immunological phenotypes. In the study, about 150 TCR beta chains were listed as associated with cytomegalovirus. Most TCR sequences were observed very rarely across donors, whereas some public TCRs were present in many individuals. The validation cohort had no HLA typing available for a later analysis, so co-occurrence within that cohort was assessed over all 130 or so repertoires. Cytomegalovirus status was reported to be diagnosed by the classifier with high specificity and sensitivity in both the original and validation cohorts.

The CDR3 covers 14 residues, taking in both the cysteine and the phenylalanine. This entry keeps only the CDR3 DNA: 42 bases, framed from base 1. From the germline V gene (reference sequence), CDR1 is SGHNT and CDR2 is YYREEE. Trimming takes 4 bases off V and 2 bases off J; junction bases not matched to a gene: 4. The receptor chain draws on TRBV5-4 and TRBJ2-7, with 9 bases matching TRBD1. Sample: PBMCs. The source is a man aged 18 to 35 in good health and CMV-seropositive. The DNA sequence is as follows: TGTGCCAGCAGCCGACAGGGGGGGACCTACGAGCAGTACTTC. The encoded protein is CASSRQGGTYEQYF.